This entry is about one T cell receptor beta chain. The antigen is not known. This specimen comes from a study of cytomegalovirus exposure and HLA in healthy donors. Notes on the study in general: The study designated 150 to 200 TCR beta chains cytomegalovirus-associated. A later analysis found first-cohort TCR clusters tended to co-occur in the 90 to 150 validation repertoires. Whilst most TCR sequences proved rare, a subset of public TCRs occurred across many donors. The classifier was said to identify cytomegalovirus status with high specificity and sensitivity.

TCRdb keeps only in-frame clones here, not all; method: immunoSEQ multiplex PCR. The table has some 88,000 clones, approximately 96% seen once. CDR1 is DFQATT, CDR2 SNEGSKA, per germline (reference sequence). The V end was cut by 7 bases, the J end by 4 bases, with 11 bases between. The CDR3 contains 11 residues. The chain has TRBV20-1 and TRBJ2-7, with D maybe TRBD2 (6 bases). The sequence was collected from a man aged 18 to 35 in good health and CMV-seronegative. Sequences were obtained from PBMCs. CDR3 amino acids: CSGASEYEQYF. The CDR3 DNA follows: TGCAGTGGAGCTAGCGAGTACGAGCAGTACTTC.